Each of the 31 T cell receptor beta chains below was sequenced from the same sample in a study of Ad26.COV2.S vaccination and SARS-CoV-2 variants. Treatment here: roughly 18 received Ad26.COV2.S at low or high dose, single or two shots; about 5 received placebo; per-sample allocation not given. Vaccine and placebo recipients were sampled on day 63 after the first injection. TCRdb keeps only in-frame clones here, not all; method: immunoSEQ multiplex PCR. The sample lists about 400,000 clones; around 89% were seen once. The sequences come from peripheral blood, collected in a trial of Ad26.COV2.S vaccine versus placebo. The receptors were sampled from a person aged 18-65 years who received the Ad26.COV2.S COVID-19 vaccine or a placebo.

The chain recombines TRBV11-3 with TRBJ2-2; D is perhaps TRBD1 or TRBD2 (6 bases each). CDR1 and CDR2 (germline): SGHNT, YENEEA. This CDR3 has 15 residues. V lost 5 bases to trimming and J lost 4 bases, with 14 bases between them. The CDR3 DNA follows: TGTGCCAGCAGCCGTCGAGGGGGGACCACCGGGGAGCTGTTTTTT. Amino acid sequence: CASSRRGGTTGELFF.

The chain recombines TRBV6-5 with TRBJ1-4; 11 bases are a match to TRBD1. CDR3 length equals 13 residues. Trimming cost V 6 bases and J 11 bases; bases outside gene matches: 5. The germline V gene encodes CDR1 MNHEY and CDR2 SVGAGI. CDR3 loop: CASSRDRGAKLFF. CDR3 nucleotide sequence: TGTGCCAGCAGCCGGGACAGGGGGGCGAAACTGTTTTTT.

The rearrangement joins TRBV28 to TRBJ1-4; D call uncertain. Germline CDR1 is MDHEN and CDR2 is SYDVKM. There are 14 residues in the CDR3. V lost 4 bases and J 2 bases, leaving 8 bases between the germline ends. The CDR3 nucleotides read TGTGCCAGCAGTTCCGACGGGACTAATGAAAAACTGTTTTTT. Its protein is CASSSDGTNEKLFF.

The rearrangement joins TRBV28 to TRBJ1-6; D remains ambiguous. The germline gives CDR1 MDHEN, CDR2 SYDVKM. Trimming pared 2 bases from V and 5 bases from J, leaving 10 bases between. This CDR3 region has 15 residues. The CDR3 DNA is TGTGCCAGCAGTTTAATTGCCGGAAATAATTCACCCCTCCACTTT. It specifies CASSLIAGNNSPLHF.

The chain uses TRBV28 and TRBJ1-6; D not certain. This CDR3 spans 14 amino acids. V gave up 1 base and J gave up 7 bases, with 8 bases separating them. Per germline, CDR1 MDHEN and CDR2 SYDVKM. In nucleotides, the CDR3 is TGTGCCAGCAGTTTATCTCATAGGAATTCACCCCTCCACTTT. This sequence encodes CASSLSHRNSPLHF.

This rearrangement joins TRBV25-1 to TRBJ2-5; D not resolved. The CDR3 spans 10 residues. Germline V gives CDR1 MGHDK, CDR2 SYGVNS. Trimming removed 2 bases at V and 5 bases at J, with 0 bases between. CDR3 in amino acids: CASSEETQYF. Here the CDR3 DNA reads TGTGCCAGCAGTGAAGAGACCCAGTACTTC.

This chain uses TRBV7-9 with TRBJ1-3, with D maybe TRBD1 (6 bases). CDR3 size: 15 residues. Germline lookup yields CDR1 SEHNR and CDR2 FQNEAQ (reference sequence). Between the trimmed V and J ends, which lost 2 bases and 2 bases, there was a span of 10 bases. Here the CDR3 reads CASSLTRDTGNTIYF. The DNA for the CDR3 is TGTGCCAGCAGCTTAACCCGGGACACTGGAAACACCATATATTTT.

V is TRBV7-2 and J is TRBJ1-1; 10 nucleotides agree with TRBD1. Germline CDR1 is SGHTA and CDR2 is FQGNSA. There are 15 residues in the CDR3. Trimming took 1 base from V and 10 from J; bases not matched to a gene: 9. Written as DNA, the CDR3 is TGTGCCAGCAGCTTAGTAAGGGACAGGGGCAGGGGAGCTTTCTTT. Protein sequence: CASSLVRDRGRGAFF. Looking up the rest from reference TRBV7-2 and TRBJ1-1 gives the full variable domain: GAGVSQSPSNKVTEKGKDVELRCDPISGHTALYWYRQSLGQGLEFLIYFQGNSAPDKSGLPSDRFSAERTGGSVSTLTIQRTQQEDSAVYLCASSLVRDRGRGAFFGQGTRLTVV.

The chain uses TRBV6-6 and TRBJ2-3; TRBD2 matches at 7 bases. V was clipped by 6 bases and J by 3 bases; unmatched bases: 12. This CDR3 has 16 amino acids. Germline CDR1 is MNHNY and CDR2 is SVGAGI (reference sequence). The CDR3: CASSQAPGLSTDTQYF. The CDR3 nucleotides are TGTGCCAGCAGCCAGGCCCCGGGACTATCAACAGATACGCAGTATTTT.

V and J are TRBV7-9 and TRBJ2-5, with 9 bases aligning to TRBD2. J was trimmed by 4 bases and V by 5 bases; bases with no gene match: 8. CDR1 and CDR2 (germline): SEHNR, FQNEAQ (reference sequence). This CDR3 is 15 amino acids long. The CDR3 loop reads CASSPRPTSGETQYF. The CDR3 nucleotides are TGTGCCAGCAGCCCACGCCCGACTAGCGGAGAGACCCAGTACTTC.

V gene TRBV9 combines with J gene TRBJ1-2; D is unresolved. CDR1 and CDR2 from the germline V gene are SGDLS and YYNGEE. The CDR3 runs 12 residues. V was shortened by 0 bases and J by 4 bases, with 4 bases between the two germline ends. The CDR3 here is CASSVAGYGYTF. CDR3 nucleotide sequence: TGTGCCAGCAGCGTAGCCGGCTATGGCTACACCTTC. The whole variable domain, remainder taken from reference TRBV9 and TRBJ1-2, is DSGVTQTPKHLITATGQRVTLRCSPRSGDLSVYWYQQSLDQGLQFLIQYYNGEERAKGNILERFSAQQFPDLHSELNLSSLELGDSALYFCASSVAGYGYTFGSGTRLTVV.

V and J are TRBV5-4 and TRBJ2-1; 8 nucleotides agree with TRBD1. The germline V gene has CDR1 SGHNT and CDR2 YYREEE (reference sequence). This CDR3 has 15 residues. V was pared by 4 bases and J by 7 bases, with 10 bases of the junction left unmatched. The chain's CDR3 is CASSPGPDRVNEQFF. The DNA of the CDR3 is TGTGCCAGCAGCCCTGGGCCGGACAGGGTAAATGAGCAGTTCTTC. Full variable domain (rest looked up from reference TRBV5-4 and TRBJ2-1): ETGVTQSPTHLIKTRGQQVTLRCSSQSGHNTVSWYQQALGQGPQFIFQYYREEENGRGNFPPRFSGLQFPNYSSELNVNALELDDSALYLCASSPGPDRVNEQFFGPGTRLTVL.

The V gene is TRBV7-9, the J gene TRBJ1-2; tentative D call: TRBD1 (6 bases). V was shortened by 2 bases and J by 5 bases, with 24 bases between the two germline ends. CDR1 and CDR2 (germline): SEHNR, FQNEAQ (reference sequence). CDR3 length: 18 amino acids. The CDR3 DNA is TGTGCCAGCAGCTTAAACTTGGGCCGGGCCAGGGGAGGGTATGGCTACACCTTC. Its translation: CASSLNLGRARGGYGYTF. Full variable domain (missing parts from reference TRBV7-9 and TRBJ1-2): DTGVSQNPRHKITKRGQNVTFRCDPISEHNRLYWYRQTLGQGPEFLTYFQNEAQLEKSRLLSDRFSAERPKGSFSTLEIQRTEQGDSAMYLCASSLNLGRARGGYGYTFGSGTRLTVV.

This chain joins TRBV30 and TRBJ2-5; 7 bases match TRBD2. Germline V CDR1 and CDR2: GTSNPN, SVGIG (reference sequence). CDR3 length: 12 residues. V shed 8 bases, J shed 4 bases, and the junction held 7 bases outside the gene matches. CDR3 nucleotides: TGTGCCAGCGGGACGGCCAGAGAGACCCAGTACTTC. This gives the protein CASGTARETQYF.

The chain combines TRBV28 with TRBJ1-6, with D maybe TRBD1 (5 bases). Trimming took off 1 base at V and 8 bases at J, with 9 bases between the two ends. The CDR3 runs to 14 residues. Germline V gene data show CDR1 as MDHEN and CDR2 as SYDVKM. The CDR3 sequence is CASSLSGFDSPLHF. CDR3 bases: TGTGCCAGCAGTTTATCAGGGTTCGATTCACCCCTCCACTTT.

The sample holds one count of this clone. The chain has TRBV19 and TRBJ1-1; tentative D call: TRBD1 (5 bases). V lost 7 bases and J lost 4, with 16 bases in between. The length of the CDR3 is 14 residues. Germline loops: CDR1 LNHDA, CDR2 SQIVND (reference sequence). The CDR3 loop is CASTQWKGITEAFF. The CDR3, as DNA: TGTGCCAGTACCCAATGGAAGGGGATCACTGAAGCTTTCTTT.

V is TRBV7-9 and J is TRBJ2-6; TRBD1 matches at 8 bases. There are 17 residues in the CDR3. V lost 4 bases, J lost 0 bases, and 5 bases stayed unmatched. Germline values: CDR1 SEHNR, CDR2 FQNEAQ (reference sequence). The CDR3 region has the DNA TGTGCCAGCAGCTCGGGGACAGGAGCCTCTGGGGCCAACGTCCTGACTTTC. It codes for CASSSGTGASGANVLTF.

The chain recombines TRBV2 with TRBJ2-5; D may correspond to TRBD1 or TRBD2 (5 bases each). Trimming pared 3 bases from V and 5 bases from J, leaving 10 bases between. There are 13 residues in the CDR3. Per the germline V gene, CDR1 is SNHLY and CDR2 is FYNNEI. CDR3 DNA: TGTGCCAGCAGTGAGGCTGGGGGTGAGACCCAGTACTTC. The encoded protein is CASSEAGGETQYF.

The chain uses TRBV4-2 and TRBJ2-7, with D perhaps TRBD2 (6 bases). Looked up from germline, CDR1 is LGHNA and CDR2 is YNFKEQ. Trimming shortened V by 1 base and J by 3 bases, and 10 bases separated the two germline ends. The CDR3 is 14 residues long. CDR3 sequence (DNA): TGTGCCAGCAGCCAAGGTAGCGGAGGCTACGAGCAGTACTTC. Protein sequence: CASSQGSGGYEQYF.

V is TRBV3-1 (or the pseudogene TRBV3-2) and J is TRBJ1-2; 9 nucleotides match TRBD1. In germline, CDR1 is LGHDT, CDR2 YNNKEL (reference sequence). The CDR3 is 15 residues long. V lost 5 bases to trimming and J lost 8 bases; unmatched junction nucleotides: 12. The CDR3 loop is CASSYHRDRVDGYTF. CDR3 DNA sequence: TGTGCCAGCAGCTATCACCGGGACAGGGTGGACGGCTACACCTTC.

CDR3 amino acids: CASSSPGLAGGVYNEQFF. CDR3 bases: TGTGCCAGCAGCTCTCCGGGACTAGCGGGAGGGGTCTACAATGAGCAGTTCTTC. The rearrangement uses TRBV28 and TRBJ2-1; 16 nucleotides agree with TRBD2. CDR1 and CDR2 from the germline V gene are MDHEN and SYDVKM. The ends lost 6 bases at V and 3 bases at J; junction bases unmatched: 8. There are 18 residues in the CDR3.

This chain joins TRBV7-2 and TRBJ1-5, with D possibly matching TRBD1 (6 bases). CDR1 and CDR2 from the germline V gene are SGHTA and FQGNSA. Trimming cost V 1 base and J 4 bases, with 14 bases left between them. The CDR3 covers 16 residues. The CDR3 DNA reads as TGTGCCAGCAGCTTAGGCTTAACAGGGCCTAATCAGCCCCAGCATTTT. Its protein is CASSLGLTGPNQPQHF.

The genes are TRBV28 and TRBJ2-5; 11 nucleotides agree with TRBD1. Per germline, CDR1 MDHEN and CDR2 SYDVKM. The CDR3 extends over 15 amino acids. Losses at the gene ends were 7 bases for V and 5 bases for J; bases not matched to a gene: 9. The CDR3 is CASTGTGGVGETQYF. CDR3 coding DNA: TGTGCCAGCACTGGGACAGGGGGGGTCGGCGAGACCCAGTACTTC.

The V call is TRBV6-1, the J call TRBJ2-7; 10 bases align to TRBD1. The CDR3 extends over 14 amino acids. CDR1 is MNHNS, CDR2 SASEGT, per germline. Trimming at V came to 2 bases and at J to 3 bases, leaving 1 base not matched to a gene. In nucleotides, the CDR3 is TGTGCCAGCAGTGAAAGGACAGGGGGCTACGAGCAGTACTTC. This codes for CASSERTGGYEQYF.

This clone occurred once. This rearrangement joins TRBV28 to TRBJ2-7, with a tentative D call TRBD2 (6 bases). The CDR3 has 16 residues. V lost 5 bases and J lost 3, with 20 bases in between. Germline CDR1 reads MDHEN; CDR2 reads SYDVKM. CDR3 DNA: TGTGCCAGCAGTCTCTCAGGAGGCGGGACGCTCTACGAGCAGTACTTC. Translating gives CASSLSGGGTLYEQYF.

The chain joins TRBV30 to TRBJ1-1; 8 bases agree with TRBD1. After removal of 6 bases from V and 0 bases from J, the junction contained 18 bases not matched to a gene. The length of the CDR3 is 18 residues. CDR1 and CDR2 (germline): GTSNPN, SVGIG (reference sequence). In DNA form, the CDR3 reads TGTGCCTGTCGCCGCCTTAACAGGGGGGCGAGAATGAACACTGAAGCTTTCTTT. Encoded protein: CACRRLNRGARMNTEAFF.

This clone appeared once. This chain connects TRBV6-5 to TRBJ1-4; TRBD1 aligns across 8 bases. CDR1 MNHEY and CDR2 SVGAGI come from the germline V gene. This CDR3 spans 13 amino acids. V gave up 9 bases and J gave up 2 bases; unmatched junction bases: 2. This chain's CDR3 is CASRTGTNEKLFF. The CDR3 DNA reads TGTGCCAGTCGGACAGGGACTAATGAAAAACTGTTTTTT.

This chain connects TRBV7-6 to TRBJ2-1; TRBD2 matches 10 bases. CDR1 and CDR2 from the germline V gene are SGHVS and FNYEAQ. The CDR3 has 17 amino acids. V dropped 3 bases and J dropped 8; count of bases not matched to a gene: 13. DNA of the CDR3: TGTGCCAGCAGCTTCCTGCCGAGCGGGAGGGCTCGGGATGAGCAGTTCTTC. Encoded protein: CASSFLPSGRARDEQFF.

The chain recombines TRBV19 with TRBJ1-1; no firm D call. The CDR3 contains 11 residues. The V end lost 5 bases, the J end lost 8 bases, and 9 bases lay between the germline ends. Per the germline V gene, CDR1 is LNHDA and CDR2 is SQIVND (reference sequence). The CDR3 DNA is TGTGCCAGTAGTCACAGTCGGGAAGCTTTCTTT. The encoded protein is CASSHSREAFF.

The V call is TRBV7-3, the J call TRBJ2-1, with TRBD2 matching over 10 bases. V was pared by 5 bases and J by 5 bases, with 6 bases of the junction left unmatched. The germline gives CDR1 SGHTA, CDR2 FQGTGA. There are 15 residues in the CDR3. CDR3 DNA: TGTGCCAGCAGCCCTACTAGCGGGACTCACAATGAGCAGTTCTTC. Protein: CASSPTSGTHNEQFF.

The chain combines TRBV7-9 with TRBJ2-7, with D possibly being TRBD1 (6 bases). Germline CDR1 and CDR2: SEHNR and FQNEAQ (reference sequence). The CDR3 contains 15 residues. V lost 2 bases to trimming and J lost 1 base, with 12 bases between them. The CDR3 is CASSLYTGLSYEQYF. CDR3 bases: TGTGCCAGCAGCTTATACACAGGGTTGTCCTACGAGCAGTACTTC. Full variable domain (rest looked up from reference TRBV7-9 and TRBJ2-7): DTGVSQNPRHKITKRGQNVTFRCDPISEHNRLYWYRQTLGQGPEFLTYFQNEAQLEKSRLLSDRFSAERPKGSFSTLEIQRTEQGDSAMYLCASSLYTGLSYEQYFGPGTRLTVT.